The 30 T cell receptor beta chains listed next were all sequenced from one sample in a study of cytomegalovirus exposure and HLA in healthy donors. Primers: 60 Vbeta forward and 13 Jbeta reverse. The protocol was immunoSEQ multiplex PCR, while the TCRdb copy is restricted to in-frame clones and leaves out a portion. The ten most abundant clones cover more than 15% of a sample with around 65,000 clones. The sample taken for sequencing was PBMCs. The origin of the receptors is a boy aged 5-17 years in good health and CMV-seronegative.

V and J are TRBV11-2 and TRBJ1-2; 10 positions agree with TRBD1. The V gene's germline CDR1 is SGHAT and CDR2 FQNNGV. The ends lost 8 bases at V and 5 bases at J; junction bases unmatched: 5. This CDR3 is 13 amino acids long. This CDR3 is CASSDRGGYGYTF. The CDR3 DNA reads as TGTGCCAGCTCGGACAGGGGGGGGTATGGCTACACCTTC.

The V gene is TRBV11-3, the J gene TRBJ1-1; D remains unclear. V gave up 4 bases and J gave up 8 bases, with 11 bases separating them. This CDR3 spans 12 amino acids. Germline lookup yields CDR1 SGHNT and CDR2 YENEEA. The DNA for the CDR3 is TGTGCCAGCAGCTCCGCCGGAGGGGAAGCTTTCTTT. Residues: CASSSAGGEAFF.

V and J are TRBV19 and TRBJ2-1; 9 bases map to TRBD2. The germline V gene has CDR1 LNHDA and CDR2 SQIVND (reference sequence). The CDR3 totals 16 residues. The junction had 10 bases not matched to a gene; V was cut back by 5 bases and J by 5 bases. The CDR3 protein is CASSLRIAGADNEQFF. CDR3 DNA: TGTGCCAGTAGTCTCCGTATAGCGGGAGCCGACAATGAGCAGTTCTTC. Full variable domain (missing parts from reference TRBV19 and TRBJ2-1): DGGITQSPKYLFRKEGQNVTLSCEQNLNHDAMYWYRQDPGQGLRLIYYSQIVNDFQKGDIAEGYSVSREKKESFPLTVTSAQKNPTAFYLCASSLRIAGADNEQFFGPGTRLTVL.

This chain uses TRBV5-1 with TRBJ2-5; 7 nucleotides line up with TRBD1. The CDR3 contains 14 residues. Germline V CDR1 and CDR2: SGHRS, YFSETQ. Trimming removed 5 bases from V and 1 base from J; junction bases left unmatched: 5. CDR3: CASRIGQVQETQYF. In DNA form, the CDR3 reads TGCGCCAGCAGGATCGGACAGGTCCAAGAGACCCAGTACTTC. The full variable domain, its missing parts supplied by reference TRBV5-1 and TRBJ2-5, is KAGVTQTPRYLIKTRGQQVTLSCSPISGHRSVSWYQQTPGQGLQFLFEYFSETQRNKGNFPGRFSGRQFSNSRSEMNVSTLELGDSALYLCASRIGQVQETQYFGPGTRLLVL.

This chain joins TRBV5-1 and TRBJ1-3; TRBD1 aligns across 7 bases. The ends lost 3 bases at V and 2 bases at J; junction bases unmatched: 2. This CDR3 has 14 residues. The germline V gene has CDR1 SGHRS and CDR2 YFSETQ. CDR3 region: CASSSTGAGNTIYF. In DNA, the CDR3 is TGCGCCAGCAGCTCTACAGGGGCTGGAAACACCATATATTTT. Combining the CDR3 with reference TRBV5-1 and TRBJ1-3 gives the whole variable domain KAGVTQTPRYLIKTRGQQVTLSCSPISGHRSVSWYQQTPGQGLQFLFEYFSETQRNKGNFPGRFSGRQFSNSRSEMNVSTLELGDSALYLCASSSTGAGNTIYFGEGSWLTVV.

The J gene is TRBJ1-1, the V gene TRBV5-8; 7 bases agree with TRBD1. The CDR3 covers 13 residues. J lost 5 bases, V lost 0 bases, and 1 base had no gene match. Germline V lookup: CDR1 SGHTS, CDR2 YDEGEE. The CDR3 sequence: CASSLDRGTEAFF. CDR3 sequence (DNA): TGTGCCAGCAGCTTGGACAGGGGAACTGAAGCTTTCTTT.

V usage is TRBV4-1 and J usage is TRBJ2-6; 7 bases agree with TRBD2. In germline, CDR1 is MGHRA, CDR2 YSYEKL. The CDR3 is 16 residues long. Trimming at V came to 4 bases and at J to 1 base, leaving 4 bases not matched to a gene. CDR3 DNA: TGCGCCAGCAGCCCTGGAGCGGGGTCTGGGGCCAACGTCCTGACTTTC. This translates into CASSPGAGSGANVLTF.

The V gene is TRBV11-2, the J gene TRBJ2-7; 8 bases agree with TRBD2. The CDR3 sequence is 16 residues long. V was clipped by 0 bases and J by 13 bases; unmatched bases: 17. CDR1 SGHAT and CDR2 FQNNGV come from the germline V gene. The CDR3, as DNA: TGTGCCAGCAGCTTAGATAGGTCCAGCGGGAGATTGCCGATCTACTTC. It specifies CASSLDRSSGRLPIYF.

This chain joins TRBV5-1 and TRBJ1-2; 9 positions agree with TRBD1. The CDR3 covers 14 residues. J gave up 6 bases and V 4 bases, and 7 bases lay outside the gene matches. CDR1 and CDR2 (germline): SGHRS, YFSETQ. The CDR3 DNA sequence: TGCGCCAGCAGCCTCCCGGGACAGGGCCATGGCTACACCTTC. Translation: CASSLPGQGHGYTF.

This chain joins TRBV15 and TRBJ1-4, with a tentative D call TRBD1 (6 bases). The CDR3 loop spans 17 amino acids. From germline, CDR1 is LNHNV and CDR2 YYDKDF (reference sequence). V was trimmed by 2 bases and J by 0 bases, leaving 13 bases between them. CDR3 amino acids: CATSRPDTGPTNEKLFF. CDR3 DNA: TGTGCCACCAGCAGACCTGACACAGGGCCAACTAATGAAAAACTGTTTTTT.

The rearrangement uses TRBV7-9 and TRBJ2-3; D unresolved. The CDR3 runs to 12 residues. Per the germline V gene, CDR1 is SEHNR and CDR2 is FQNEAQ (reference sequence). Trimming shortened V by 5 bases and J by 3 bases, and 6 bases separated the two germline ends. The DNA for the CDR3 is TGTGCCAGCAGCCCGGAGACAGATACGCAGTATTTT. Protein sequence: CASSPETDTQYF.

By frequency, this clone is medium-sized. The same CDR3 also results from other DNA sequences found in this sample. The V call is TRBV5-4, the J call TRBJ1-4; 7 bases are a match to TRBD1. V lost 4 bases, J lost 5 bases, and 8 bases stayed unmatched. The CDR3 covers 15 residues. Looked up from germline, CDR1 is SGHNT and CDR2 is YYREEE (reference sequence). This chain's CDR3 is CASSHNRGINEKLFF. For the CDR3, the DNA is TGTGCCAGCAGCCATAACAGGGGAATCAATGAAAAACTGTTTTTT.

This chain joins TRBV7-3 and TRBJ2-1, with TRBD2 matching over 7 bases. CDR1 is SGHTA and CDR2 is FQGTGA in the germline V gene. This CDR3 region has 15 residues. V was clipped by 3 bases and J by 10 bases; unmatched bases: 12. CDR3: CASSFGGAGAGEQFF. In DNA, the CDR3 is TGTGCCAGCAGCTTCGGTGGTGCGGGAGCGGGAGAGCAGTTCTTC.

V is TRBV5-6 and J is TRBJ2-3; D gene unclear. V lost 5 bases to trimming and J lost 1 base, with 14 bases between them. Looked up from germline, CDR1 is SGHDT and CDR2 is YYEEEE. The CDR3 length is 15 residues. CDR3 region: CASRTNGMGTDTQYF. The CDR3 DNA follows: TGTGCCAGCAGAACTAATGGTATGGGCACAGATACGCAGTATTTT.

V gene TRBV5-1 combines with J gene TRBJ2-5, with D unclear. The DNA matches TRBJ2-7 better at its end, which makes the J call doubtful. The CDR3 covers 14 residues. Germline V gene lookup returns CDR1 SGHRS and CDR2 YFSETQ. The CDR3 sequence: CASSLSASSYEQYF. DNA of the CDR3: TGCGCCAGCAGCTTGAGCGCCAGCTCCTACGAGCAGTACTTC.

This chain uses TRBV10-3 with TRBJ2-3; 9 bases fit TRBD1. The germline CDR1 and CDR2 sequences are ENHRY and SYGVKD. This CDR3 has 16 amino acids. After removal of 7 bases from V and 1 base from J, the junction contained 9 bases not matched to a gene. CDR3: CAITEGTGLGTDTQYF. The CDR3 DNA sequence: TGTGCCATCACCGAAGGGACAGGGCTTGGCACAGATACGCAGTATTTT.

The chain recombines TRBV4-2 with TRBJ2-3; 9 bases line up with TRBD1. Germline V lookup: CDR1 LGHNA, CDR2 YNFKEQ. This CDR3 comprises 16 residues. Trimming removed 0 bases from V and 7 bases from J; junction bases left unmatched: 8. The CDR3, as DNA: TGTGCCAGCAGCCAAGATCTAACAGGGGGCGTAAATACGCAGTATTTT. Encoded protein: CASSQDLTGGVNTQYF.

The chain recombines TRBV6-5 with TRBJ2-5; no firm D call. The DNA end lines up better with TRBJ2-7; the J call may be wrong. CDR1 MNHEY and CDR2 SVGAGI come from the germline V gene. The CDR3 is made up of 15 amino acids. The CDR3 sequence: CASSYSLVPRAEQYF. The CDR3 bases are TGTGCCAGCAGTTACTCGCTAGTGCCGAGAGCCGAGCAGTACTTC.

In nucleotides, the CDR3 is TGTGCCAGTAGTACCGGACAGGGGAGCTACGAGCAGTACTTC. It specifies CASSTGQGSYEQYF. This chain joins TRBV19 and TRBJ2-7; 9 positions agree with TRBD1. CDR3 length: 14 amino acids. J was trimmed by 3 bases and V by 4 bases; bases with no gene match: 4. CDR1 and CDR2 (germline): LNHDA, SQIVND (reference sequence).

This sequence joins TRBV5-1 and TRBJ2-5; a possible D gene is TRBD1 (5 bases). This CDR3 contains 14 residues. CDR1 and CDR2 from the germline V gene are SGHRS and YFSETQ. Trimming pared 2 bases from V and 1 base from J, leaving 9 bases between. CDR3 sequence (DNA): TGCGCCAGCAGCTTATTCGACAGCCAAGAGACCCAGTACTTC. Its protein product is CASSLFDSQETQYF.

Here the CDR3 DNA reads TGTGCCATCAGTGAGTCCGGCAGGGAGGGACAGCCCCAGCATTTT. The encoded protein is CAISESGREGQPQHF. V is TRBV10-3 and J is TRBJ1-5, with a possible D match to TRBD1 (5 bases). Germline loops: CDR1 ENHRY, CDR2 SYGVKD. V shed 0 bases and J shed 7 bases, with 13 bases lying between them. This CDR3 is built from 15 residues.

This rearrangement joins TRBV2 to TRBJ2-6; possibly TRBD1 for D (6 bases). The germline V gene encodes CDR1 SNHLY and CDR2 FYNNEI. The ends were cut back, 6 bases at V and 4 bases at J, with 13 bases in the middle. The CDR3 runs 15 residues. In nucleotides, the CDR3 is TGTGCCAGCAGAGATACAGGGTCCGGGGCCAACGTCCTGACTTTC. Encoded protein: CASRDTGSGANVLTF.

The chain has TRBV4-3 and TRBJ1-3; D perhaps matches TRBD1 (5 bases). The CDR3 is 16 amino acids. Germline CDR1 LGHNA, CDR2 YSLEER. Trimming pared 0 bases from V and 4 bases from J, leaving 13 bases between. CDR3 in DNA: TGCGCCAGCAGCCAAGACCGTGGGGGGTTGGGAAACACCATATATTTT. Protein: CASSQDRGGLGNTIYF.

The gene calls are TRBV9 and TRBJ1-5, with D hard to call. There are 13 residues in the CDR3. CDR1 and CDR2 (germline): SGDLS, YYNGEE. V lost 4 bases, J lost 0 bases, and 5 bases lay in between. The CDR3 nucleotides read TGTGCCAGCAGCCCAAATAGCAATCAGCCCCAGCATTTT. Protein: CASSPNSNQPQHF.

The J gene is TRBJ2-7, the V gene TRBV29-1; 11 positions agree with TRBD2. Trimming took 8 bases from V and 4 from J; bases not matched to a gene: 4. The CDR3 has 12 amino acids. Per the germline V gene, CDR1 is SQVTM and CDR2 is ANQGSEA. The CDR3 region has the DNA TGCAGCTTTAGCGGGAGGGAGTACGAGCAGTACTTC. This translates into CSFSGREYEQYF.

The rearrangement joins TRBV5-4 to TRBJ1-2; maybe TRBD1 (5 bases). Germline V CDR1 and CDR2: SGHNT, YYREEE (reference sequence). Trimming took 5 bases from V and 2 from J, leaving 13 bases between them. CDR3 size: 14 residues. CDR3: CASSSNGGNYGYTF. The DNA of the CDR3 is TGTGCCAGCAGTTCCAACGGGGGGAACTATGGCTACACCTTC.

The chain links TRBV14 to TRBJ2-7; D not certain. Trimming shortened V by 0 bases and J by 6 bases, and 6 bases separated the two germline ends. CDR1 and CDR2 (germline): SGHDN, FVKESK. The CDR3 sequence is 12 residues long. This CDR3 is CASSQELGEQYF. In DNA form, the CDR3 reads TGTGCCAGCAGCCAAGAGCTAGGCGAGCAGTACTTC. The entire variable domain, with the rest obtained from reference TRBV14 and TRBJ2-7, is as follows: EAGVTQFPSHSVIEKGQTVTLRCDPISGHDNLYWYRRVMGKEIKFLLHFVKESKQDESGMPNNRFLAERTGGTYSTLKVQPAELEDSGVYFCASSQELGEQYFGPGTRLTVT.

CDR3 in amino acids: CASTRTGIYEQYF. The CDR3 DNA reads TGTGCCAGCACGAGGACAGGAATCTACGAGCAGTACTTC. J is TRBJ2-7 and V is TRBV7-9, with 7 bases fitting TRBD1. The V gene's germline CDR1 is SEHNR and CDR2 FQNEAQ (reference sequence). Trimming removed 7 bases from V and 3 bases from J; junction bases left unmatched: 6. The CDR3 totals 13 residues.

This chain uses TRBV7-9 with TRBJ1-1, with 9 bases identical to TRBD1. CDR1 and CDR2 (germline): SEHNR, FQNEAQ (reference sequence). The J segment lost 4 bases and the V segment lost 3 bases, leaving 15 bases of the junction unmatched. CDR3 length equals 18 residues. CDR3 residues: CASSFPWRQGESGTEAFF. The CDR3 DNA follows: TGTGCCAGCAGCTTCCCCTGGAGACAGGGGGAAAGTGGCACTGAAGCTTTCTTT.

This chain connects TRBV21-1 to TRBJ2-3; the table's D call, TRBD2, was not checked against the DNA. TRBV21-1 is described as a pseudogene. The CDR3 loop spans 16 amino acids. The DNA of the CDR3 is TGTGCCAGCAGCAAATGGGATAGCGGGAGCAGAGATACGCAGTATTTT. This encodes CASSKWDSGSRDTQYF.